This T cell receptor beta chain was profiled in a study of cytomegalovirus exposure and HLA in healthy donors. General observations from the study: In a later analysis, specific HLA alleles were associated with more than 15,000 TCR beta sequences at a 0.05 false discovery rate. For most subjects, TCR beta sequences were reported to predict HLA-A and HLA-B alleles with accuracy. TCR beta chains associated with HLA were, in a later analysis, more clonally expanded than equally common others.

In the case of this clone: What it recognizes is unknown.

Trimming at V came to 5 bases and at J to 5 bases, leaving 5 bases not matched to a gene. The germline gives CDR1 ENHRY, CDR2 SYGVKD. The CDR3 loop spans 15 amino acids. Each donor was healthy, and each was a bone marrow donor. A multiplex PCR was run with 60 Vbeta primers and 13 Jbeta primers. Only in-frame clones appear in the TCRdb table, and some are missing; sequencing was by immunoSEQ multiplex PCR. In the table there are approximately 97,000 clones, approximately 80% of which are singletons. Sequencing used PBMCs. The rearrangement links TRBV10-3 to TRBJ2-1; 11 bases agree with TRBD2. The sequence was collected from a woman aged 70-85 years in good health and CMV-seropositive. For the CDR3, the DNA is TGTGCCATCAGTCAAACTAGCGGGAGCCACAATGAGCAGTTCTTC. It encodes CAISQTSGSHNEQFF.